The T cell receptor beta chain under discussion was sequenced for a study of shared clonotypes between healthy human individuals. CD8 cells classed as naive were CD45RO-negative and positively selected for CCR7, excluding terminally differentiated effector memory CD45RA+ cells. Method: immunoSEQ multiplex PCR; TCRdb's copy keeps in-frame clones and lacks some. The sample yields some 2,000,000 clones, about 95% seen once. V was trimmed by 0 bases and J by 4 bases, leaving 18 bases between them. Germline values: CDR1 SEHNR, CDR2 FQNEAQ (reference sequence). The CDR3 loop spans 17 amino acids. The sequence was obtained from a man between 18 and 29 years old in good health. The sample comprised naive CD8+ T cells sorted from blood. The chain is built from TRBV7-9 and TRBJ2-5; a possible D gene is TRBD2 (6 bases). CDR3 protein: CASSLAHGSGVGETQYF. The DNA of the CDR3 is TGTGCCAGCAGCTTAGCGCATGGTTCGGGGGTTGGAGAGACCCAGTACTTC.